This T cell receptor beta chain was obtained from a study of T cell responses to AZD1222 COVID-19 vaccine. Study in general: Pooled in the analysis were second doses at about 4 or about 12 weeks. Broader study findings: Repertoires were obtained solely post-peak T cell response. Nearly half of the spike-specific TCRs reportedly recognize variant regions that carry no mutations.

Comment on this clone: Its antigen is unidentified.

Using immunoSEQ multiplex PCR, the repertoire was profiled, and TCRdb retains in-frame clones only, with some absent. The table shows about 96,000 clones, with around 90% occurring only once. This CDR3 has 11 residues. CDR1 DFQATT and CDR2 SNEGSKA come from the germline V gene (reference sequence). Between the trimmed V and J ends, which lost 0 bases and 8 bases, there was a span of 5 bases. Sequences were derived from peripheral blood, sampled on day 0 of AZD1222 vaccination. The receptor comes from an adult in good health. The chain joins TRBV20-1 to TRBJ2-1; D is ambiguous. The CDR3 DNA sequence: TGCAGTGCTAGAGAAGACGATGAGCAGTTCTTC. This codes for CSAREDDEQFF.